The 28 T cell receptor beta chains below all came from one sample that was sequenced in a study of cytomegalovirus exposure and HLA in healthy donors. Primers: 60 Vbeta forward and 13 Jbeta reverse. The method was immunoSEQ multiplex PCR; TCRdb's version includes in-frame clones alone and lacks a portion of them. The sample totals some 46,000 clones; its top ten clones hold less than 2%. Sequenced input: PBMCs. The source is a woman in her twenties or thirties in good health and CMV-seronegative.

This CDR3 is CASSSMVRGNYGYTF. Written as DNA, the CDR3 is TGTGCCAGCAGCTCGATGGTCAGGGGTAACTATGGCTACACCTTC. The V gene is TRBV7-2, the J gene TRBJ1-2, with D possibly TRBD1 on 6 matching bases. V was shortened by 4 bases and J by 1 base, with 13 bases between the two germline ends. Germline values: CDR1 SGHTA, CDR2 FQGNSA. This CDR3 has 15 amino acids.

The chain uses TRBV7-3 and TRBJ2-1; tentatively, D is TRBD2 (6 bases). Trimming left V 1 base short and J 3 bases short, with 10 bases between. Germline CDR1 is SGHTA and CDR2 is FQGTGA. CDR3 size: 15 residues. The CDR3 here is CASSLSPSDYNEQFF. The CDR3, as DNA: TGTGCCAGCAGCTTAAGCCCTAGCGACTACAATGAGCAGTTCTTC.

The chain recombines TRBV27 with TRBJ2-7, with 7 bases fitting TRBD1. This CDR3 spans 15 amino acids. CDR1 MNHEY and CDR2 SMNVEV come from the germline V gene (reference sequence). The V gene end was trimmed by 2 bases and the J gene end by 3 bases; junction bases not matched to a gene: 7. Here the CDR3 DNA reads TGTGCCAGCAGTTTAGTGACAGGGAAACTCTACGAGCAGTACTTC. Translation: CASSLVTGKLYEQYF.

The V gene is TRBV13, the J gene TRBJ2-1; possible D gene TRBD1, 6 bases. Trimming cost V 5 bases and J 0 bases, with 11 bases left between them. The V gene's germline CDR1 is PRHDT and CDR2 FYEKMQ (reference sequence). The CDR3 extends over 15 amino acids. The CDR3 nucleotides read TGTGCCAGCAGCCTACAGGGACGCTCCTACAATGAGCAGTTCTTC. Its translation: CASSLQGRSYNEQFF.

The chain links TRBV6-5 to TRBJ2-5; 10 nucleotides align to TRBD1. V shed 7 bases and J 5 bases; nucleotides not matched to a gene: 4. The CDR3 has 13 residues. CDR1 and CDR2 from the germline V gene are MNHEY and SVGAGI. CDR3 protein: CASKTGGVETQYF. CDR3 nucleotides: TGTGCCAGCAAGACAGGGGGCGTTGAGACCCAGTACTTC.

For the CDR3, the DNA is TGCGCCAGCAGCCGAACCTCACTAGCGGGAGGTCCCGGGGAGCTGTTTTTT. It is translated as CASSRTSLAGGPGELFF. The chain couples TRBV5-1 to TRBJ2-2; 12 bases fit TRBD2. Germline CDR1 and CDR2: SGHRS and YFSETQ. The trim removed 4 bases at V and 6 bases at J, leaving 10 bases unmatched. CDR3 length equals 17 residues.

The chain carries TRBV28 and TRBJ2-7; 11 bases align to TRBD1. The CDR3 has 16 amino acids. Germline V gives CDR1 MDHEN, CDR2 SYDVKM. J lost 3 bases, V lost 5 bases, and 9 bases had no gene match. Here the CDR3 reads CASSRTGTGGLYEQYF. The CDR3 DNA follows: TGTGCCAGCAGTAGGACCGGGACAGGGGGTCTCTACGAGCAGTACTTC.

The chain carries TRBV7-2 and TRBJ1-2; perhaps TRBD1 as D (6 bases). The CDR3 is 15 residues long. V lost 3 bases and J lost 2, with 13 bases in between. Germline-derived CDR1 and CDR2 are SGHTA and FQGNSA. The CDR3 here is CASSFSTGPNYGYTF. The CDR3 region has the DNA TGTGCCAGCAGCTTCTCCACAGGGCCCAACTATGGCTACACCTTC.

The genes are TRBV30 and TRBJ2-7, with TRBD1 matching 9 bases. CDR1 and CDR2 (germline): GTSNPN, SVGIG (reference sequence). This CDR3 spans 14 amino acids. The junction had 9 bases not matched to a gene; V was cut back by 5 bases and J by 4 bases. As DNA, the CDR3 is TGTGCCTGGGTTGGGACAGGGAAACGATACGAGCAGTACTTC. Protein sequence: CAWVGTGKRYEQYF. Full variable domain (outside the CDR3, taken from reference TRBV30 and TRBJ2-7): SQTIHQWPATLVQPVGSPLSLECTVEGTSNPNLYWYRQAAGRGLQLLFYSVGIGQISSEVPQNLSASRPQDRQFILSSKKLLLSDSGFYLCAWVGTGKRYEQYFGPGTRLTVT.

The rearrangement uses TRBV5-1 and TRBJ1-1; the D is unclear. Germline-derived CDR1 and CDR2 are SGHRS and YFSETQ. The CDR3 extends over 15 amino acids. V was cut by 0 bases and J by 1 base, with 10 bases left in between. The CDR3 coding sequence is TGCGCCAGCAGCTTGGTGGCAGGTCCGAACACTGAAGCTTTCTTT. It specifies CASSLVAGPNTEAFF.

The V call is TRBV6-1, the J call TRBJ2-2, with TRBD1 identical over 11 bases. Germline CDR1 is MNHNS and CDR2 is SASEGT. V lost 8 bases, J lost 3 bases, and 2 bases stayed unmatched. The length of the CDR3 is 14 residues. The CDR3 DNA reads as TGTGCCAGCCGGGACAGGGGGTACACCGGGGAGCTGTTTTTT. The encoded protein is CASRDRGYTGELFF.

This sequence joins TRBV9 and TRBJ2-7; 7 positions agree with TRBD1. Germline V lookup: CDR1 SGDLS, CDR2 YYNGEE. V was pared by 3 bases and J by 2 bases, with 11 bases of the junction left unmatched. This CDR3 is built from 16 residues. The CDR3 nucleotides are TGTGCCAGCAGCGCCGGTCGACCAGGACAGGCCTACGAGCAGTACTTC. Translating it yields CASSAGRPGQAYEQYF.

The chain joins TRBV4-1 to TRBJ1-1, with D tentatively TRBD1 (6 bases). The germline V gene encodes CDR1 MGHRA and CDR2 YSYEKL. Trimming took off 0 bases at V and 8 bases at J, with 10 bases between the two ends. This CDR3 contains 13 residues. Here the CDR3 DNA reads TGCGCCAGCAGCCAAGATAGGCAGGGGGAAGCTTTCTTT. This sequence encodes CASSQDRQGEAFF.

The V call is TRBV6-1, the J call TRBJ2-7, with no clear D. Germline V lookup: CDR1 MNHNS, CDR2 SASEGT. CDR3 length: 15 residues. V was shortened by 2 bases and J by 0 bases, with 11 bases between the two germline ends. Here the CDR3 reads CASSEFGDSSYEQYF. The CDR3 DNA sequence: TGTGCCAGCAGTGAATTTGGCGACTCCTCCTACGAGCAGTACTTC.

This chain joins TRBV30 and TRBJ2-5; a weak D match, TRBD1 (6 bases). Germline V gene data show CDR1 as GTSNPN and CDR2 as SVGIG (reference sequence). The CDR3 loop spans 14 amino acids. Trimming left V 2 bases short and J 4 bases short, with 14 bases between. The CDR3 loop reads CAWSSMKQGETQYF. The CDR3 DNA sequence: TGTGCCTGGAGTTCTATGAAACAGGGAGAGACCCAGTACTTC. Using reference TRBV30 and TRBJ2-5 for the parts outside the CDR3, the full variable domain is SQTIHQWPATLVQPVGSPLSLECTVEGTSNPNLYWYRQAAGRGLQLLFYSVGIGQISSEVPQNLSASRPQDRQFILSSKKLLLSDSGFYLCAWSSMKQGETQYFGPGTRLLVL.

The chain has TRBV9 and TRBJ2-1; D ambiguous. The CDR3 totals 14 residues. V lost 0 bases to trimming and J lost 7 bases, with 11 bases between them. From germline, CDR1 is SGDLS and CDR2 YYNGEE. The chain's CDR3 is CASSVDTTGNEQFF. The CDR3 DNA follows: TGTGCCAGCAGCGTAGACACGACTGGGAATGAGCAGTTCTTC.

The chain combines TRBV7-9 with TRBJ2-6; TRBD1 aligns across 8 bases. Germline-derived CDR1 and CDR2 are SEHNR and FQNEAQ (reference sequence). This CDR3 region has 17 residues. The trim removed 3 bases at V and 4 bases at J, leaving 8 bases unmatched. The CDR3 DNA reads TGTGCCAGCAGCTTTAAAGGACAGGGTACCGGGGCCAACGTCCTGACTTTC. Its protein product is CASSFKGQGTGANVLTF.

The rearrangement links TRBV29-1 to TRBJ2-2; D gene uncertain. V lost 4 bases and J lost 5, with 8 bases in between. Germline V gene data show CDR1 as SQVTM and CDR2 as ANQGSEA. The CDR3 runs to 12 residues. CDR3: CSVAPTTGELFF. Written as DNA, the CDR3 is TGCAGCGTTGCCCCTACGACCGGGGAGCTGTTTTTT.

The chain is built from TRBV2 and TRBJ2-7; 8 bases align to TRBD1. The length of the CDR3 is 15 residues. Germline CDR1 is SNHLY and CDR2 is FYNNEI. With 1 base clipped from V and 6 bases from J, the junction kept 8 bases outside the gene matches. The CDR3 spells CASSEGRTGLSEQYF. CDR3 nucleotide sequence: TGTGCCAGCAGTGAAGGAAGGACAGGGTTGAGCGAGCAGTACTTC.

The chain is built from TRBV6-5 and TRBJ2-5; D call uncertain. The J call is uncertain, as TRBJ2-7 better fits the DNA end. Per the germline V gene, CDR1 is MNHEY and CDR2 is SVGAGI. The CDR3 consists of 16 residues. The CDR3 bases are TGTGCCAGCAGATACCATCGAGGTTTCGGCAACTACGAGCAGTACTTC. It codes for CASRYHRGFGNYEQYF.

As DNA, the CDR3 is TGTGCCAGCAGCTTGGATCTAGCACCCACAGATACGCAGTATTTT. Residues: CASSLDLAPTDTQYF. The chain couples TRBV7-9 to TRBJ2-3, with D possibly being TRBD2 (5 bases). The length of the CDR3 is 15 residues. V dropped 3 bases and J dropped 2 bases, with 12 bases sitting between them. Germline CDR1 and CDR2: SEHNR and FQNEAQ (reference sequence). The full variable domain, rest sourced from reference TRBV7-9 and TRBJ2-3, is DTGVSQNPRHKITKRGQNVTFRCDPISEHNRLYWYRQTLGQGPEFLTYFQNEAQLEKSRLLSDRFSAERPKGSFSTLEIQRTEQGDSAMYLCASSLDLAPTDTQYFGPGTRLTVL.

The chain links TRBV30 to TRBJ2-7; 7 positions match TRBD1. The CDR3 has 13 residues. J lost 4 bases, V lost 7 bases, and 10 bases had no gene match. Germline assignment: CDR1 GTSNPN and CDR2 SVGIG (reference sequence). CDR3 residues: CASSSGTVYEQYF. For the CDR3, the DNA is TGTGCCTCCTCCTCCGGGACAGTATACGAGCAGTACTTC.

The chain uses TRBV4-2 and TRBJ1-2; possible D gene TRBD1, 5 bases. The germline V and J ends were trimmed by 1 base and 4 bases, with 13 bases remaining between them. This CDR3 spans 15 amino acids. The V gene's germline CDR1 is LGHNA and CDR2 YNFKEQ. For the CDR3, the DNA is TGTGCCAGCAGCCAAGGGGTGGGGGGGAGCTATGGCTACACCTTC. Translated: CASSQGVGGSYGYTF.

This chain connects TRBV29-1 to TRBJ2-7, with 9 bases that match TRBD2. The CDR3 contains 13 residues. The germline V gene has CDR1 SQVTM and CDR2 ANQGSEA. The V and J ends lost 6 bases and 4 bases, in that order; junction bases with no gene match: 7. CDR3 protein: CSVAGGPIYEQYF. CDR3 in DNA: TGCAGCGTAGCGGGAGGACCGATTTACGAGCAGTACTTC.

For the CDR3, the DNA is TGTGCCAGCAGCTTCCGGGACAGGTCCTCTGGGGCCAACGTCCTGACTTTC. Its translation is CASSFRDRSSGANVLTF. V usage is TRBV5-4 and J usage is TRBJ2-6, with TRBD1 matching 8 bases. Germline-derived CDR1 and CDR2 are SGHNT and YYREEE (reference sequence). The CDR3 loop spans 17 amino acids. J gave up 0 bases and V 2 bases, and 4 bases lay outside the gene matches.

The chain employs TRBV4-2 and TRBJ2-1; 7 bases match TRBD1. V trimming: 2 bases; J trimming: 4 bases; junction bases outside the gene matches: 8. CDR1 and CDR2 (germline): LGHNA, YNFKEQ. CDR3 length: 16 amino acids. CDR3 sequence (DNA): TGTGCCAGCAGCCAACCTGGGACAGACATATACAATGAGCAGTTCTTC. This translates into CASSQPGTDIYNEQFF.

This chain joins TRBV4-1 and TRBJ2-7; TRBD2 matches at 14 bases. V lost 3 bases, J lost 6 bases, and 7 bases stayed unmatched. This CDR3 has 16 residues. In germline, CDR1 is MGHRA, CDR2 YSYEKL. The CDR3 bases are TGCGCCAGCAGCCAGGGGACTAGCGGGAGAACTGGCGAGCAGTACTTC. It yields the protein CASSQGTSGRTGEQYF.

The chain uses TRBV5-1 and TRBJ1-1; D remains unclear. Looked up from germline, CDR1 is SGHRS and CDR2 is YFSETQ. Trimming removed 3 bases at V and 0 bases at J, with 6 bases between. The length of the CDR3 is 13 residues. As DNA, the CDR3 is TGCGCCAGCAGCTCCAACATGAACACTGAAGCTTTCTTT. Its translation is CASSSNMNTEAFF.